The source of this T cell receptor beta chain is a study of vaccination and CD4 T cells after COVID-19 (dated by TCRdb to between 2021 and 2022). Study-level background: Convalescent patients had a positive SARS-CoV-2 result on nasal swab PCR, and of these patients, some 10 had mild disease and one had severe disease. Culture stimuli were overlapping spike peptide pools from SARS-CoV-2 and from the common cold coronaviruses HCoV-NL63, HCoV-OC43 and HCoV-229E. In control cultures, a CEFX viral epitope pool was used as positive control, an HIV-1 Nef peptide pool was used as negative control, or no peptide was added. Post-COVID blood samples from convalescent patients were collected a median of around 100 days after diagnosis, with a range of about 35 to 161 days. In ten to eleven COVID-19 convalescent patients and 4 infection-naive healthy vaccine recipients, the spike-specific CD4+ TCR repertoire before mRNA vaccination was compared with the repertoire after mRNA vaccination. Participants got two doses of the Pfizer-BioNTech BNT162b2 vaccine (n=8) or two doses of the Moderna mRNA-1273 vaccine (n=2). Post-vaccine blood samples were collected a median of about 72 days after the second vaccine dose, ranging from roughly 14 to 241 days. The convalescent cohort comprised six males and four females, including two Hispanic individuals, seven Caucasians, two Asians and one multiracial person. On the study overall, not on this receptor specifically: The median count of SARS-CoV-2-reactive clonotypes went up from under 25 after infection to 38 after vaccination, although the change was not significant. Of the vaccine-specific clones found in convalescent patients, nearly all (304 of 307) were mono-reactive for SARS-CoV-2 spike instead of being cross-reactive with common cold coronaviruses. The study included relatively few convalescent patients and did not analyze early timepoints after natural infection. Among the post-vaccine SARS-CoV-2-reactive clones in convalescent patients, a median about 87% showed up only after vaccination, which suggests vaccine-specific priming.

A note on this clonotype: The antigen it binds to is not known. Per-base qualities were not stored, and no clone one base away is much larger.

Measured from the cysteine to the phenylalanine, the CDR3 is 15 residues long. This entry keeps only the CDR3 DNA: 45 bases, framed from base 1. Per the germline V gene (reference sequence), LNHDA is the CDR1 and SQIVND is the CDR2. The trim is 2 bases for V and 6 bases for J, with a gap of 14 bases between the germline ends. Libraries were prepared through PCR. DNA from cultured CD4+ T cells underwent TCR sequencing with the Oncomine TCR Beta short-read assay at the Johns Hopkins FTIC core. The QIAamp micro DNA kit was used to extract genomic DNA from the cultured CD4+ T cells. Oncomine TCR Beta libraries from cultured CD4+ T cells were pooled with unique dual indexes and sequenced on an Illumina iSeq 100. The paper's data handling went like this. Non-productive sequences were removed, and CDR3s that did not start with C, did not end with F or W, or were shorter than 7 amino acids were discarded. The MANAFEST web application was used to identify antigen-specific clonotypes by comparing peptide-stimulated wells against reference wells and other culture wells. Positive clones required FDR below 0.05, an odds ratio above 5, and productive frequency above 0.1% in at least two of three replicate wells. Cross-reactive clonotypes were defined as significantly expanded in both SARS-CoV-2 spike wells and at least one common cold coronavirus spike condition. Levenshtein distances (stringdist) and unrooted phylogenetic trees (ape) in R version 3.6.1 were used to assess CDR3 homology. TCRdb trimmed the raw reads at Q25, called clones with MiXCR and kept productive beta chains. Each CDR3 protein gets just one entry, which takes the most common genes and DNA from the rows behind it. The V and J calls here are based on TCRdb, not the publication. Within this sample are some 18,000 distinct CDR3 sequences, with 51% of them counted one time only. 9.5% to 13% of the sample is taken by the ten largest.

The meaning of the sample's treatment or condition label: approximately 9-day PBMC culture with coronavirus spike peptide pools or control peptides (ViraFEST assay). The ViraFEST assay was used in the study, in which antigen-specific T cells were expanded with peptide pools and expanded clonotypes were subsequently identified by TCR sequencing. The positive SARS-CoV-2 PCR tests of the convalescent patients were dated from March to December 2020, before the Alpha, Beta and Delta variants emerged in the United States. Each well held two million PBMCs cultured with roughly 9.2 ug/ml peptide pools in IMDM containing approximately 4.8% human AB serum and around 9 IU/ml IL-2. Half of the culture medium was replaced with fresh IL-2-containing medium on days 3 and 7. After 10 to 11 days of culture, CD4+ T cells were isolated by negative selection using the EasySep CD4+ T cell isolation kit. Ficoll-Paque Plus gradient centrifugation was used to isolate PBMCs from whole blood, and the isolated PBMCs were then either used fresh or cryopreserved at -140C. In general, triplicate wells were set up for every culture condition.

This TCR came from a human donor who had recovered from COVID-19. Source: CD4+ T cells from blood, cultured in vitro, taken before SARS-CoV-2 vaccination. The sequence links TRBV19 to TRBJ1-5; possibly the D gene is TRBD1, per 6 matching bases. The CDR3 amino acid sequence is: CASSISGGRFQPQHF. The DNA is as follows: TGTGCCAGTAGTATATCCGGGGGGCGTTTTCAGCCCCAGCATTTT.